This T cell receptor beta chain was sequenced for a study of T cell repertoires in cytomegalovirus infection. TCRdb reanalysed the reads using MiXCR and keeps one entry per CDR3 protein. The sample has approximately 290,000 distinct CDR3 sequences; 25% are singletons. Trimming took 3 bases from V and 0 from J, leaving 12 bases between them. The CDR3 sequence is 14 residues long. The germline gives CDR1 DFQATT, CDR2 SNEGSKA (reference sequence). A word on this clonotype: No antigen is known for it.

General observations from the study: Cumulative frequency of public TCR beta families picked out carriers of CMV plus the relevant HLA. What dominated the ex vivo response were HLA-C-restricted CMV-specific TCR beta clonotypes.

This TCR came from a human donor in good health (CMV status not recorded). Some clones in this sample may be carry-over from other donors' samples. Sequencing was done on a sample of PBMCs. This chain links TRBV20-1 with TRBJ2-7; no reliable D call. The CDR3 is CSASLVLSSYEQYF. In DNA form, the CDR3 reads TGCAGTGCTAGTCTGGTCCTAAGCTCCTACGAGCAGTACTTC.